This T cell receptor (beta chain) is drawn from a study of shared clonotypes between healthy human individuals (TCRdb year 2020). Turning to the overall study: The cohort included three men and a couple of women between 18 and 49 years of age. Per donor, three plates each were used for CD4 naive and CD4 memory, two for CD8 naive, and one for CD8 memory. Blood TCR repertoires of about five healthy adults were deeply sequenced to estimate repertoire size and the extent of clonotype sharing between individuals. Each donor's leukapheresis produced roughly between roughly 0.85 and 9.5 billion PBMCs. Libraries were prepared and TCR repertoires were sequenced by different laboratories using diverse techniques, in order to increase sequencing depth and limit assay-specific biases.

Using the deep immunoSEQ assay, multiplex PCR amplified TCR CDR3 regions from genomic DNA. Extracted genomic DNA from each cell subset was spread evenly across all wells of several immunoSEQ 96-well plates, with each plate serving as a replicate. For sorted subsets, each replicate PCR was loaded with approximately 200 ng genomic DNA, equivalent to 25,000 to 35,000 T cell genomes. Purified libraries were measured with a Qubit 3.0 fluorometer, size-checked on a Bioanalyzer 2100, and measured again with the KAPA Library Quantification kit. Each immunoSEQ 96-well plate was sequenced on its own single-read 150-cycle Illumina NextSeq 550 flow cell. The authors processed their data as follows. Because the immunoSEQ output held only junctional sequences and lacked quality scores, the filtering could not match the filtering applied to full-length reads. Sequences were annotated with PyIR, a Python wrapper for IgBLAST v1.9, using IMGT germline references to assign V/J genes and CDR3. Reads with weak V/J assignments (E-value above 1e-6), missing CDR3, stop codons, out-of-frame junctions, or ambiguous translated residues were removed. V3J clonotypes were defined by identical inferred V gene, J gene, and CDR3 amino acid sequence. The percentage overlap between two repertoires was calculated by dividing the number of shared unique clonotypes by the size of the smaller repertoire. Richness of each repertoire was evaluated using RTK rarefaction, the Chao1 estimator, and Recon v2.1 estimates of unobserved clonotypes. For all TCRbeta clonotypes obtained by the gDNA method from a handful of donors, generation probabilities were computed with OLGA. The clones in this table, taken by TCRdb from immuneACCESS, are in-frame only. Not every clone is retained; where verified, under half of the shortfall comes from an unresolved V gene, and the cause of the rest is unknown. Clone size and V and J calls were adopted from that table, with D and trimming inferred from the DNA. This sample gives 950,000 to 1,300,000 clones in total; about 75% of them show up just once. The top ten clones comprise 1.4% to 1.5% of the sample.

The donors were healthy, HIV-negative adults who had no recently reported acute infections or vaccinations. Every donor was a Caucasian adult residing in Nashville, Tennessee, USA. CD4+ T cells were enriched by magnetic negative selection, after which naive cells were positively selected on CD45RA and the negative fraction was taken as the memory subset. Blood was obtained by leukapheresis, after which PBMCs were separated by Ficoll-Histopaque density gradient centrifugation and cryopreserved in liquid nitrogen vapor phase. Analytical flow cytometry was used to check the purity and quantity of every magnetically sorted T cell population. Genomic DNA was isolated from every sorted fraction and measured by UV absorbance on a Nanodrop 2000c. Measured from the cysteine to the phenylalanine, the CDR3 is 15 residues long. The kept DNA is CDR3 alone, 45 bases in frame from the first base. Cut back by 0 bases and 0 bases, the V and J ends lie 5 bases apart. CDR1 and CDR2 are drawn from the germline V gene: SGHNT, YENEEA.

With respect to this clone: Its antigen specificity is not known. Nothing much larger sits one base from this clone, and base qualities are not available.

What the research found in general, with its limitations: Compared with non-shared clonotypes, the clonotypes found in all four sorted-subset donors had higher generation probabilities. Incomplete sequencing was indicated by rarefaction of sorted-subset datasets, despite the large sequencing depth. When a handful of donors were compared, the shared fraction of clonotypes was about 5.4% for naive CD4, roughly 3.3% for naive CD8, 2.3% for memory CD4, and 0.3% to 0.5% for memory CD8. The genetic and exposure-history diversity represented was limited by the small number of donors. Sampling was limited to blood, and TCR repertoires in tissue likely differ from TCR repertoires in blood. Pairwise subsampling led to the expectation that sequencing depth would affect the degree of clonotype sharing among donors. Estimated clonotype richness was generally larger for naive than for memory subsets.

This receptor was obtained from a man aged 18 to 35 in good health. The chain couples TRBV11-3 to TRBJ2-2, with the D gene not confidently named. The sequenced sample was memory CD4+ T cells sorted from blood. What the cell subset or site label conveys for this sample: CD45RA-negative fraction. The CDR3: CASSLDGPNTGELFF. The sequenced DNA: TGTGCCAGCAGCTTAGATGGGCCGAACACCGGGGAGCTGTTTTTT.